These 20 T cell receptor beta chains originate from one sample sequenced in a study of blood T cells in healthy people across ages. Together with a sample-barcoded 5' primer, a J-beta primer mix was included in a second PCR lasting about 7 to 12 cycles. MiXCR, applied by TCRdb to the 5' RACE reads, yields one record per CDR3 protein. The sample carries about 570,000 distinct CDR3 sequences, roughly 28% recorded once. Material: blood. The receptors here all came from a woman aged 70-85 years in good health.

This clonotype was detected a few times. The V gene is TRBV20-1, the J gene TRBJ1-1, with 10 bases that match TRBD1. The germline gives CDR1 DFQATT, CDR2 SNEGSKA (reference sequence). The CDR3 is made up of 14 amino acids. Germline trimming cut 2 bases from V and 8 bases from J; bases unmatched to any gene: 8. The CDR3 loop is CSARRQGAIGEAFF. The DNA of the CDR3 is TGCAGTGCTAGACGACAGGGGGCTATCGGGGAAGCTTTCTTT.

CDR3 residues: CATGATNTEAFF. CDR3 in DNA: TGTGCCACCGGGGCCACGAACACTGAAGCTTTCTTT. The gene calls are TRBV10-3 and TRBJ1-1, with D tentatively TRBD1 (5 bases). Germline V gene data show CDR1 as ENHRY and CDR2 as SYGVKD. Trimming removed 10 bases from V and 1 base from J, with 10 bases in between. The CDR3 is 12 amino acids.

The chain couples TRBV28 to TRBJ2-7; D is unclear. Germline lookup yields CDR1 MDHEN and CDR2 SYDVKM. V lost 4 bases, J lost 3 bases, and 13 bases lay in between. There are 14 residues in the CDR3. CDR3 in amino acids: CASSSPPVSYEQYF. As DNA, the CDR3 is TGTGCCAGCAGTTCCCCCCCCGTTAGCTACGAGCAGTACTTC.

This clonotype was observed a few times. This sequence joins TRBV5-4 and TRBJ1-1; D is possibly TRBD1 (5 bases). CDR1 SGHNT and CDR2 YYREEE come from the germline V gene (reference sequence). Trimming removed 3 bases at V and 11 bases at J, with 14 bases between. This CDR3 has 12 residues. Written as DNA, the CDR3 is TGTGCCAGCAGCTCGATTGACAGTCATGCTTTCTTT. Translating gives CASSSIDSHAFF.

About this clonotype: An end of the junction does not agree with germline; a read error may underlie this. The chain joins TRBV7-6 to TRBJ1-1; D call uncertain. Germline CDR1 reads SGHVS; CDR2 reads FNYEAQ. CDR3 length: 10 amino acids. The CDR3 sequence is CASSPRPISF. The DNA of the CDR3 is TGTGCCAGCAGCCCCCGGCCTATTTCTTTT.

This clonotype was seen only a few times. The DNA for the CDR3 is TGTGCCAGCAGCCGGGGGATACTCTACGAGCAGTACTTC. The encoded protein is CASSRGILYEQYF. This chain joins TRBV7-6 and TRBJ2-7, with D tentatively TRBD2 (6 bases). V shed 5 bases and J shed 3 bases, with 11 bases lying between them. This CDR3 contains 13 residues. Germline values: CDR1 SGHVS, CDR2 FNYEAQ.

V and J are TRBV6-1 and TRBJ1-2; D is ambiguous. Trimming pared 8 bases from V and 4 bases from J, leaving 17 bases between. This CDR3 comprises 14 residues. Germline assignment: CDR1 MNHNS and CDR2 SASEGT. The CDR3 nucleotides read TGTGCCAGCGAATTGACGGAGGAGGGCTATGGCTACACCTTC. This translates into CASELTEEGYGYTF.

This clonotype was counted a few times. The rearrangement uses TRBV7-2 and TRBJ2-5; D perhaps matches TRBD2 (5 bases). V was cut by 1 base and J by 4 bases, with 13 bases left in between. CDR3 length: 15 residues. Germline-derived CDR1 and CDR2 are SGHTA and FQGNSA. In DNA form, the CDR3 reads TGTGCCAGCAGCTTAGGGAGGATAGTAGGAGAGACCCAGTACTTC. This translates into CASSLGRIVGETQYF. Full variable domain (missing parts from reference TRBV7-2 and TRBJ2-5): GAGVSQSPSNKVTEKGKDVELRCDPISGHTALYWYRQSLGQGLEFLIYFQGNSAPDKSGLPSDRFSAERTGGSVSTLTIQRTQQEDSAVYLCASSLGRIVGETQYFGPGTRLLVL.

The gene calls are TRBV30 and TRBJ1-2, with TRBD1 matching over 7 bases. V dropped 4 bases and J dropped 12; count of bases not matched to a gene: 11. The length of the CDR3 is 12 residues. From germline, CDR1 is GTSNPN and CDR2 SVGIG (reference sequence). The CDR3 DNA follows: TGTGCCTGGACCAAGGACACTCAGGGGGACACCTTC. Translation gives CAWTKDTQGDTF.

This clonotype was picked up a small number of times. This chain uses TRBV12-3 or TRBV12-4 with TRBJ2-5, with 8 bases fitting TRBD2. Trimming took 2 bases from V and 5 from J; bases not matched to a gene: 19. The length of the CDR3 is 19 residues. In DNA form, the CDR3 reads TGTGCCAGCAGTTTATGGCGTCTCGAAGGAGCGGGGGTGGAGGAGACCCAGTACTTC. Protein: CASSLWRLEGAGVEETQYF.

The table lists this clonotype with many counts. This chain connects TRBV7-3 to TRBJ2-1; D is unresolved. The germline V gene has CDR1 SGHTA and CDR2 FQGTGA. With 5 bases removed from V and 5 bases from J, the gap between germline ends came to 13 bases. The CDR3 runs 14 residues. CDR3 coding DNA: TGTGCCAGCAGCCCCTTAGTTACGAACAATGAGCAGTTCTTC. This codes for CASSPLVTNNEQFF.

This clonotype was seen more than once but under ten times. This chain uses TRBV20-1 with TRBJ1-1; tentatively, D is TRBD1 (6 bases). The V and J ends lost 3 bases and 3 bases respectively, with 17 bases between them. Germline CDR1 reads DFQATT; CDR2 reads SNEGSKA (reference sequence). This CDR3 is built from 15 residues. The chain's CDR3 is CSASFIRRGYTEAFF. In nucleotides, the CDR3 is TGCAGTGCTAGCTTTATTCGCAGGGGATACACTGAAGCTTTCTTT.

A few counts support this clonotype. CDR3 nucleotide sequence: TGTGCCAGCAGTGTTCCGAGATTCCCCACAGATACGCAGTATTTT. It encodes CASSVPRFPTDTQYF. The chain uses TRBV6-4 and TRBJ2-3; D unresolved. The CDR3 spans 15 residues. V lost 4 bases and J lost 2, with 13 bases in between. The germline V gene has CDR1 MRHNA and CDR2 SNTAGT.

This chain links TRBV7-2 with TRBJ2-1; 11 bases fit TRBD1. With V trimmed by 5 bases and J by 2 bases, 5 bases remained unmatched. The germline V gene has CDR1 SGHTA and CDR2 FQGNSA. The CDR3 runs to 16 residues. The chain's CDR3 is CASSKPGQGAYNEQFF. CDR3 in DNA: TGTGCCAGCAGCAAACCGGGACAGGGGGCCTACAATGAGCAGTTCTTC.

On this clonotype: The junction departs from germline at one end; a sequencing error may be responsible. CDR3 sequence reads: CAGSENRGQGYTF. CDR3 bases: TGTGCCGGCAGCGAAAACAGGGGGCAGGGCTACACCTTC. The genes are TRBV9 and TRBJ1-2, with 9 bases that match TRBD1. From germline, CDR1 is SGDLS and CDR2 YYNGEE. The length of the CDR3 is 13 residues.

This clonotype came up a few times. At one of its ends the junction is not consistent with the germline gene, which may arise from a read error. The J gene is TRBJ2-1, the V gene TRBV6-2 or TRBV6-3; D gene uncertain. The CDR3 spans 12 residues. Germline V gives CDR1 MNHEY, CDR2 SVGEGT. CDR3 coding DNA: TGTGCCAGCAGCTACTACTACAATGAGCAGTTCTTC. Protein product: CASSYYYNEQFF.

This clonotype was detected a few times. This sequence joins TRBV12-3 or TRBV12-4 and TRBJ1-1; D is perhaps TRBD1 (5 bases). V was pared by 3 bases and J by 3 bases, with 11 bases between. This CDR3 contains 14 residues. The CDR3 DNA sequence: TGTGCCAGCAGTTTCGGGGGGGGTTACACTGAAGCTTTCTTT. This translates into CASSFGGGYTEAFF.

The gene calls are TRBV20-1 and TRBJ2-7; tentative D call: TRBD1 (5 bases). The CDR3 extends over 12 amino acids. CDR1 and CDR2 (germline): DFQATT, SNEGSKA (reference sequence). The V gene lost 5 bases and the J gene lost 6 bases, with 14 bases spanning the gap. This CDR3 is CSAPGQVGEQYF. In nucleotides, the CDR3 is TGCAGTGCTCCAGGGCAGGTAGGCGAGCAGTACTTC.

The genes are TRBV27 and TRBJ2-3, with D perhaps assigned TRBD1 or TRBD2 (5 bases each). Germline-derived CDR1 and CDR2 are MNHEY and SMNVEV (reference sequence). The CDR3 consists of 14 residues. V was pared by 5 bases and J by 6 bases, with 15 bases between. This chain's CDR3 is CASSLSGTPDTQYF. The CDR3 DNA follows: TGTGCCAGCAGTCTCTCCGGGACCCCCGATACGCAGTATTTT.

The rearrangement joins TRBV29-1 to TRBJ2-3; 13 nucleotides agree with TRBD2. V gave up 4 bases and J gave up 1 base; unmatched junction bases: 5. The CDR3 spans 16 residues. CDR1 is SQVTM and CDR2 is ANQGSEA in the germline V gene. The CDR3 DNA is TGCAGCGTTGTACTACTAGCGGGGGGGGGCACAGATACGCAGTATTTT. It specifies CSVVLLAGGGTDTQYF.